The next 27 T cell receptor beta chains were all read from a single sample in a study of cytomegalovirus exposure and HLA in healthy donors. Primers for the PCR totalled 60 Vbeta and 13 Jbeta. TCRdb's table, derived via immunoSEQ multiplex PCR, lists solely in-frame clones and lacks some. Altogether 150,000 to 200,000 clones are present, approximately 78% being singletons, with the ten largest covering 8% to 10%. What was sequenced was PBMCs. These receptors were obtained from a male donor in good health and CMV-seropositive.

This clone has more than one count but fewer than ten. The DNA of the CDR3 is TGCGCCAGCAGCTTGAGGACAGGGATTATCAACGAGCAGTACTTC. Its protein product is CASSLRTGIINEQYF. The V and J genes are TRBV5-1 and TRBJ2-7; TRBD1 aligns across 8 bases. The length of the CDR3 is 15 residues. The V gene end was trimmed by 1 base and the J gene end by 5 bases; junction bases not matched to a gene: 8. Germline loops: CDR1 SGHRS, CDR2 YFSETQ.

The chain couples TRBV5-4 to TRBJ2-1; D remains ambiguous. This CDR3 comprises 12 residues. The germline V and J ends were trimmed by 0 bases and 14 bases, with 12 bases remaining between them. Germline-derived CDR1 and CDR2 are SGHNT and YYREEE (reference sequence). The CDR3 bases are TGTGCCAGCAGCTTGGGGATAGCCGCCGAGTTCTTC. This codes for CASSLGIAAEFF.

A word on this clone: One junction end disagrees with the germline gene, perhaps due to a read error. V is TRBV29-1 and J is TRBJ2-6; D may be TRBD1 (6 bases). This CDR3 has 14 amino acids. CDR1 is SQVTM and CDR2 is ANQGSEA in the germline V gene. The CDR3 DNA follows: TGCAGCGTTGAAGAGGCTTCAGGGGCCAACGGCCTGACTTTC. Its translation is CSVEEASGANGLTF.

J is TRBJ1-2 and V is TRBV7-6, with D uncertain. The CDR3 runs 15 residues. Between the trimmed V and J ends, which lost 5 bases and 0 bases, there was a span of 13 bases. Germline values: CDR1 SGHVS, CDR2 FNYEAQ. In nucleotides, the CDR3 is TGTGCCAGCAGCCCCATGACTAAAGCTAACTATGGCTACACCTTC. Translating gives CASSPMTKANYGYTF.

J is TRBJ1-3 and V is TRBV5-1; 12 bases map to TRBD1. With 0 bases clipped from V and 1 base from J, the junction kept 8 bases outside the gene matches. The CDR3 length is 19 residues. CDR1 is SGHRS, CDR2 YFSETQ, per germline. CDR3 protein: CASSLGPGTGGLSGNTIYF. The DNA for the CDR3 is TGCGCCAGCAGCTTGGGACCCGGGACAGGGGGCTTGTCTGGAAACACCATATATTTT. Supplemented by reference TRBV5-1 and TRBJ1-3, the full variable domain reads KAGVTQTPRYLIKTRGQQVTLSCSPISGHRSVSWYQQTPGQGLQFLFEYFSETQRNKGNFPGRFSGRQFSNSRSEMNVSTLELGDSALYLCASSLGPGTGGLSGNTIYFGEGSWLTVV.

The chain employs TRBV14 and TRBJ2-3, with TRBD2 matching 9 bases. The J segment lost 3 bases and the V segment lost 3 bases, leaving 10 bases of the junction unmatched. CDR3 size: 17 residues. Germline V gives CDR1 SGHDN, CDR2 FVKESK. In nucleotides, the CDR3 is TGTGCCAGCAGCCACCGGACCCCGCGGGAGGGTACAGATACGCAGTATTTT. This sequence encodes CASSHRTPREGTDTQYF.

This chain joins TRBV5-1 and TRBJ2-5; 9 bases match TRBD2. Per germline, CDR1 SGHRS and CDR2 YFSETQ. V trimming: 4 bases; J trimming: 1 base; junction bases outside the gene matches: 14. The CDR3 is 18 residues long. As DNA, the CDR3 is TGCGCCAGCAGCCGGCGGGGGGCTAGCGGGGTGGTCCAAGAGACCCAGTACTTC. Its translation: CASSRRGASGVVQETQYF.

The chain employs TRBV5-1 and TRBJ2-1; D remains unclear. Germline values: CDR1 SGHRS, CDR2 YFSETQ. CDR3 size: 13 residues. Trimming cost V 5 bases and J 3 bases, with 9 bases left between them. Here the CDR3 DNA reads TGCGCCAGCAGAACAGACCTCTACAATGAGCAGTTCTTC. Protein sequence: CASRTDLYNEQFF.

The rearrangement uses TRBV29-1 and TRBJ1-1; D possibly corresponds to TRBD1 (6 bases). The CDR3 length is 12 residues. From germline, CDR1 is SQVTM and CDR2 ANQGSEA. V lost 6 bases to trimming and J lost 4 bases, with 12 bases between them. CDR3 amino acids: CSVRTVGTEAFF. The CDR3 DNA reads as TGCAGCGTGAGGACAGTTGGCACTGAAGCTTTCTTT.

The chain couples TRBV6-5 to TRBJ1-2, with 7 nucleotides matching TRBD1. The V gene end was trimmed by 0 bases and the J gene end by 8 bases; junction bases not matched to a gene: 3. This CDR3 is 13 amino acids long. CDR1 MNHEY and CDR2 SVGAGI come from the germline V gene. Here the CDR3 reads CASSYSRTGGYTF. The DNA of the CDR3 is TGTGCCAGCAGTTACTCGAGGACAGGCGGCTACACCTTC.

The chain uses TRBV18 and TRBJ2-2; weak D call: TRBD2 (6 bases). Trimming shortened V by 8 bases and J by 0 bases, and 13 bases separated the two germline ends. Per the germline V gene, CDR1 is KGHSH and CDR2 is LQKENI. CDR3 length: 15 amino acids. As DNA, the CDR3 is TGTGCCAGCACCCCTAGGAGGGCGAACACCGGGGAGCTGTTTTTT. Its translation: CASTPRRANTGELFF. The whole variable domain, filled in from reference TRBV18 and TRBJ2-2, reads NAGVMQNPRHLVRRRGQEARLRCSPMKGHSHVYWYRQLPEEGLKFMVYLQKENIIDESGMPKERFSAEFPKEGPSILRIQQVVRGDSAAYFCASTPRRANTGELFFGEGSRLTVL.

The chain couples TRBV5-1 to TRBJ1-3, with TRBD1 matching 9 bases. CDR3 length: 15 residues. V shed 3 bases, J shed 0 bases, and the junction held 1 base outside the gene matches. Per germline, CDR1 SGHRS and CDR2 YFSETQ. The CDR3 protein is CASSWTGASGNTIYF. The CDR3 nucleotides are TGCGCCAGCAGCTGGACAGGGGCCTCTGGAAACACCATATATTTT.

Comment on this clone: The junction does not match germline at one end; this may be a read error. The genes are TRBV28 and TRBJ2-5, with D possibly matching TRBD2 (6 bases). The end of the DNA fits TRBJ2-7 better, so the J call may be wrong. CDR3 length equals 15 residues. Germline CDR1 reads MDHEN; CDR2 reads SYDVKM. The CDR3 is CASTLSIGTAYEQYF. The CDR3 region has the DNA TGTGCCAGCACTTTATCGATCGGGACTGCCTACGAGCAGTACTTC.

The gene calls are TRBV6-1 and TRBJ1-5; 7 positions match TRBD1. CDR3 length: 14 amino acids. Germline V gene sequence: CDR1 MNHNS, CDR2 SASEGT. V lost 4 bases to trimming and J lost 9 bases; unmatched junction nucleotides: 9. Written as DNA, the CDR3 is TGTGCCAGCAGTGGAACAGGGGTAACACGGCCCCAGCATTTT. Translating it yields CASSGTGVTRPQHF.

This CDR3 reads CASSLGGVQYF. The DNA for the CDR3 is TGTGCCAGCAGCCTCGGAGGGGTGCAGTACTTC. The chain combines TRBV28 with TRBJ2-7; D is perhaps TRBD2 (6 bases). The length of the CDR3 is 11 residues. V gave up 6 bases and J gave up 9 bases, with 12 bases separating them. CDR1 and CDR2 from the germline V gene are MDHEN and SYDVKM.

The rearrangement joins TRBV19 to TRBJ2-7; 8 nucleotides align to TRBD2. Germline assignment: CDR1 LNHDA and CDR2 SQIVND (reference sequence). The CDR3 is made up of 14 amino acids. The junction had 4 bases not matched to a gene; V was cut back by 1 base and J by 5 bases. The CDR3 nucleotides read TGTGCCAGTAGTATAGCACTAGCGGAAAACGAGCAGTACTTC. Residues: CASSIALAENEQYF.

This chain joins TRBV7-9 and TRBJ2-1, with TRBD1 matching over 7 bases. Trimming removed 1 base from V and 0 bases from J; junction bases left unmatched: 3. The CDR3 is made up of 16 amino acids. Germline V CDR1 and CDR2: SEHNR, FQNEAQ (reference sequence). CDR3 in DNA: TGTGCCAGCAGCTTAGGGCCAGGGGGCTCCTACAATGAGCAGTTCTTC. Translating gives CASSLGPGGSYNEQFF.

The DNA of the CDR3 is TGTGCCAGTAGCTTTACAGTGTACTACGAGCAGTACTTC. It yields the protein CASSFTVYYEQYF. The gene calls are TRBV19 and TRBJ2-7; D is uncertain. The CDR3 totals 13 residues. Germline CDR1 reads LNHDA; CDR2 reads SQIVND (reference sequence). Trimming left V 6 bases short and J 3 bases short, with 12 bases between.

CDR3 DNA: TGTGCCAGCAGTTTATCAAACAGGGCCCTGCTCAATGAGCAGTTCTTC. Translating it yields CASSLSNRALLNEQFF. The chain is built from TRBV27 and TRBJ2-1, with TRBD1 as a possible D gene (6 bases). V was trimmed by 0 bases and J by 6 bases, leaving 15 bases between them. Germline values: CDR1 MNHEY, CDR2 SMNVEV (reference sequence). The CDR3 totals 16 residues.

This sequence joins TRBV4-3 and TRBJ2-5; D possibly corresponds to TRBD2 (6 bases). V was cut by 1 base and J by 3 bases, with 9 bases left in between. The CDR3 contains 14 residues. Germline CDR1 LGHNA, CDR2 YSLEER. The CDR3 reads CASSQGGGEETQYF. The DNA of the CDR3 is TGCGCCAGCAGCCAAGGAGGAGGGGAAGAGACCCAGTACTTC.

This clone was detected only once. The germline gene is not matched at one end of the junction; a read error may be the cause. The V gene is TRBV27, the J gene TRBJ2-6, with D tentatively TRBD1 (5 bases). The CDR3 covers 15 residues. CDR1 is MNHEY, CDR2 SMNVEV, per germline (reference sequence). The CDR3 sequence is CASSFSPSGANGLTF. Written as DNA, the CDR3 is TGTGCCAGCAGTTTCAGTCCCTCTGGGGCCAACGGCCTGACTTTC.

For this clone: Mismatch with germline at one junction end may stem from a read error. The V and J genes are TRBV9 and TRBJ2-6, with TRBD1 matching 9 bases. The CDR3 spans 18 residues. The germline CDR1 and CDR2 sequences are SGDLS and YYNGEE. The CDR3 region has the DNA TGTGCCAGCAGCCGAAGGACAGGGGATCTCGCTGGGGCCAACGGCCTGACTTTC. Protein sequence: CASSRRTGDLAGANGLTF.

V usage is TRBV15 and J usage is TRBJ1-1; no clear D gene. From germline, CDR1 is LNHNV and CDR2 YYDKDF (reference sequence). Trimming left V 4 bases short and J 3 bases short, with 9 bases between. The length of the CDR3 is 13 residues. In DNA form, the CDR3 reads TGTGCCACCAGCACGAACCAGGACACTGAAGCTTTCTTT. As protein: CATSTNQDTEAFF.

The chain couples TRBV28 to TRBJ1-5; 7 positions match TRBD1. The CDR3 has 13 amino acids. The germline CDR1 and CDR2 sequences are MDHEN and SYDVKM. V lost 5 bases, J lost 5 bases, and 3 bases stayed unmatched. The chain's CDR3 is CASSTGAHQPQHF. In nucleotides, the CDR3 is TGTGCCAGCAGTACAGGGGCGCATCAGCCCCAGCATTTT.

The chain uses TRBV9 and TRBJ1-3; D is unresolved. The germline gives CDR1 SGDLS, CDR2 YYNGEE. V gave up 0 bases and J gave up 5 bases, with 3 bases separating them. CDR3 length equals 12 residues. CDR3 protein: CASSVDRNTIYF. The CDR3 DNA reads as TGTGCCAGCAGCGTAGACAGAAACACCATATATTTT. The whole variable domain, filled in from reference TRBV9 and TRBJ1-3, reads DSGVTQTPKHLITATGQRVTLRCSPRSGDLSVYWYQQSLDQGLQFLIQYYNGEERAKGNILERFSAQQFPDLHSELNLSSLELGDSALYFCASSVDRNTIYFGEGSWLTVV.

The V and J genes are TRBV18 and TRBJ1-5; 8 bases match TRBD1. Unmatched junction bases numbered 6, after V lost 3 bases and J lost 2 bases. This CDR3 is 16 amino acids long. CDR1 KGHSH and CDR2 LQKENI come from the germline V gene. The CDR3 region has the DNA TGTGCCAGCTCACCTGCAGGGGGCGCGGGCAATCAGCCCCAGCATTTT. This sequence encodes CASSPAGGAGNQPQHF. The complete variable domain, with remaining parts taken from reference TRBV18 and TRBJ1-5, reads NAGVMQNPRHLVRRRGQEARLRCSPMKGHSHVYWYRQLPEEGLKFMVYLQKENIIDESGMPKERFSAEFPKEGPSILRIQQVVRGDSAAYFCASSPAGGAGNQPQHFGDGTRLSIL.

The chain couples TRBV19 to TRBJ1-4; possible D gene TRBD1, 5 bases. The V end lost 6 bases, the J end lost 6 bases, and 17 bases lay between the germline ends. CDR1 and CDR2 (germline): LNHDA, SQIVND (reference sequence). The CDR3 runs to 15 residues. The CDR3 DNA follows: TGTGCCAGTAGCCTAGACAGAGGTCCCTATGAAAAACTGTTTTTT. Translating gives CASSLDRGPYEKLFF.